This T cell receptor beta chain was identified in a study of cytomegalovirus exposure and HLA in healthy donors. Broader study findings: The likely origin of a cluster of highly shared sequence variants was a sequencing artifact. In vitro assays verified that three CMV-associated chains recognized CMV antigens specifically.

The CDR3 contains 13 residues. Germline V gene sequence: CDR1 KGHSH, CDR2 LQKENI. V lost 6 bases to trimming and J lost 1 base, with 7 bases between them. 13 Jbeta primers and 60 Vbeta primers were used for the PCR. Sequencing was performed with immunoSEQ multiplex PCR; in TCRdb, only in-frame clones are kept and a portion is missing. The table lists about 77,000 clones. Concerning this clone: The antigen is not known.

The genes are TRBV18 and TRBJ1-5; D remains ambiguous. The source of this sequence is a man in his forties or fifties in good health and CMV-seropositive. The sample taken for sequencing was PBMCs. The CDR3 region is CASSPESNQPQHF. DNA of the CDR3: TGTGCCAGCTCCCCGGAGAGCAATCAGCCCCAGCATTTT.